Reported below is one T cell receptor (beta chain). Its antigen is still unknown. Base qualities are missing; no much larger clone stands one base away. In the same sample, other DNA sequences code for this CDR3. This specimen comes from a study of shared clonotypes between healthy human individuals (dated by TCRdb to about 2020). Some background on the complete study: A couple of women and a few men aged 18 to 49 years were included in the cohort. Leukapheresis yielded between about 0.9 and 10 billion PBMCs per donor. To estimate repertoire size and how much clonotype sharing occurs between individuals, the study deeply sequenced the blood TCR repertoires of five or six healthy adults. For each donor, three plates each were used for CD4 naive and CD4 memory, two plates were used for CD8 naive, and one plate was used for CD8 memory. Different laboratories and diverse techniques were used to prepare libraries and sequence TCR repertoires, to increase sequencing depth and limit assay-specific biases.

Trimming removed 2 bases from V and 0 bases from J, leaving 2 bases between the germline ends. The cysteine opens and the phenylalanine closes a CDR3 of 12 amino acids. Here the CDR3 DNA is all that survives: 36 bases in frame from base 1. The germline V gene (reference sequence) yields LNHNV for CDR1 and YYDKDF for CDR2. The donors were healthy, HIV-negative adults who had no recently reported acute infections or vaccinations. Only Caucasian adults living in Nashville, Tennessee, USA were represented among the donors. CD4+ T cells were enriched by magnetic negative selection, after which naive cells were positively selected on CD45RA and the negative fraction was taken as the memory subset. After blood collection by leukapheresis, PBMCs were isolated using Ficoll-Histopaque density gradient centrifugation and then cryopreserved in the vapor phase of liquid nitrogen. Purity and quantity of every magnetically sorted T cell population were checked by analytical flow cytometry. From each sorted fraction, genomic DNA was isolated and quantified by UV absorbance on a Nanodrop 2000c.

Results and caveats for the whole study, not just this receptor: Rarefaction of sorted-subset datasets indicated incomplete sequencing despite the large sequencing depth. When several donors were compared, the shared fraction of clonotypes was about 5% for naive CD4, around 4% for naive CD8, 2.3% for memory CD4, and about 0.36% for memory CD8. Only blood was sampled, and tissue TCR repertoires likely differ from those in blood. Compared with non-shared clonotypes, clonotypes shared by all four sorted-subset donors had higher generation probabilities. The genetic and exposure-history diversity represented was limited by the small number of donors. Pairwise subsampling led to the expectation that sequencing depth would affect the degree of clonotype sharing among donors. Estimated clonotype richness was generally larger for naive than for memory subsets.

TCR CDR3 regions were amplified from genomic DNA by multiplex PCR using the deep immunoSEQ assay. For each cell subset, the extracted genomic DNA was distributed evenly across all wells of several immunoSEQ 96-well plates, and each plate served as one replicate. Each replicate PCR for sorted subsets received 150 to 250 ng genomic DNA, equal to roughly 30,000 T cell genomes. Purified libraries were measured with a Qubit 3.0 fluorometer, size-checked on a Bioanalyzer 2100, and measured again with the KAPA Library Quantification kit. Each immunoSEQ 96-well plate was sequenced on its own single-read 150-cycle Illumina NextSeq 550 flow cell. In the authors' own workflow: Because the immunoSEQ output included only junctional sequences and no quality scores, the filtering could not be the same as the filtering used for full-length reads. To assign V/J genes and CDR3, sequences were annotated against IMGT germline references using PyIR, a Python wrapper for IgBLAST v1.9. Reads were filtered out if the reads had weak V/J assignments (E-value above 1e-6), no CDR3, stop codons, out-of-frame junctions, or ambiguous translated residues. A V3J clonotype was defined by an identical inferred V gene, J gene, and CDR3 amino acid sequence. To compute the percentage overlap between repertoires, the number of shared unique clonotypes was divided by the size of the smaller repertoire. Richness of each repertoire was evaluated using RTK rarefaction, the Chao1 estimator, and Recon v2.1 estimates of unobserved clonotypes. For all TCRbeta clonotypes obtained by the gDNA method from a few donors, generation probabilities were computed with OLGA. TCRdb mirrors the immuneACCESS table, restricted to in-frame sequences. Some clones are absent from its copies; in checked studies, under half trace to an unresolved V gene, and the reason for the others is unknown. The D gene and trimming were derived from the DNA, and the V and J assignments and clone size from that table. The sample table contains roughly 2,500,000 clones; only one count was recorded for more than 85% of them. The ten top clones hold 0.36% of the sample.

This TCR derives from a man between 18 and 35 years old in good health. Some clones in this sample may be carry-over from other donors' samples. The rearrangement joined TRBV15 to TRBJ2-7, with an unclear D gene assignment. Sequenced input: naive CD4+ T cells from PBMCs. Read against the paper, the sample's cell subset or site label means: CD45RA+ positively selected. The DNA sequence reads TGTGCCACCAGCAGATCCTCCTACGAGCAGTACTTC. This translates into CATSRSSYEQYF.